This T cell receptor (beta chain) was identified during a study of post-analysis software for immune sequencing data. As for the study in general: Relapsing-remitting, secondary progressive and progressive-relapsing multiple sclerosis courses were included. Study conclusions and caveats: Elevated frequency relative to controls characterized four or five TRBV segments in patients, TRBV5-6, TRBV5-1 and TRBV20-1 among them.

The ends lost 3 bases at V and 3 bases at J; junction bases unmatched: 4. Looked up from germline, CDR1 is SGHAT and CDR2 is FQDESV (reference sequence). This CDR3 contains 14 residues. Unique molecular identifiers had been added to the TCR beta cDNA libraries. Each batch of about 0.95 to 11 million T cells produced roughly 500,000 cDNA molecules. TCRdb reprocessed the PCR reads via MiXCR and lists one record per CDR3 protein. The table lists hundreds of thousands of distinct CDR3 sequences, roughly 29% of them singletons. There are many counts of this clonotype. The antigen is undetermined. The specimen sequenced was blood. The TCR comes from a girl aged 10 to 17 with multiple sclerosis. J is TRBJ2-7 and V is TRBV11-1, with 8 nucleotides matching TRBD2. The CDR3 is CASSLSGSVYEQYF. CDR3 coding DNA: TGTGCCAGCAGCTTGAGCGGGAGTGTCTACGAGCAGTACTTC.